Presented here are 31 T cell receptor beta chains from one specimen sequenced in a study of blood T cell repertoires in COVID-19. Clones were sequenced by immunoSEQ multiplex PCR, and TCRdb holds only the in-frame ones, with some missing. The data contain about 90,000 clones, 90% of them seen just once; the ten biggest clones take up 5% to 6%. The sequenced material came from peripheral blood. The receptors were gathered from a man aged 45 to 65 with acute or convalescent COVID-19.

The genes are TRBV14 and TRBJ2-1, with TRBD1 matching 7 bases. V gave up 5 bases and J gave up 0 bases; unmatched junction bases: 7. The CDR3 contains 16 residues. From germline, CDR1 is SGHDN and CDR2 FVKESK. CDR3 nucleotides: TGTGCCAGCAGCTCGATACCAGGGGGCTCCTACAATGAGCAGTTCTTC. It yields the protein CASSSIPGGSYNEQFF.

About this clone itself: A read error is possible here, since a much larger clone lies one base away. Within the sample, other DNA sequences also encode this same CDR3. The V and J genes are TRBV7-9 and TRBJ1-1, with D hard to call. Germline CDR1 reads SEHNR; CDR2 reads FQNEAQ (reference sequence). CDR3 length equals 13 residues. Trimming took 0 bases from V and 2 from J, leaving 4 bases between them. Here the CDR3 DNA reads TGTGCCAGCAGCTTAGCCGGTAACACTGAAGCTTTCTTT. Protein sequence: CASSLAGNTEAFF.

The chain is built from TRBV7-2 and TRBJ1-2; tentative D call: TRBD1 (6 bases). The CDR3 covers 15 residues. Germline V gene sequence: CDR1 SGHTA, CDR2 FQGNSA. The V gene lost 1 base and the J gene lost 2 bases, with 11 bases spanning the gap. CDR3 sequence (DNA): TGTGCCAGCAGCTTAGTGTTTCAGGGGAACTATGGCTACACCTTC. Translating it yields CASSLVFQGNYGYTF.

The V gene is TRBV7-8, the J gene TRBJ2-3; 8 nucleotides agree with TRBD2. This CDR3 comprises 16 residues. Germline trimming cut 1 base from V and 2 bases from J; bases unmatched to any gene: 5. In germline, CDR1 is SGHVS, CDR2 FQNEAQ. The DNA for the CDR3 is TGTGCCAGCAGCTTAGTTAGCGGGACCTCCACAGATACGCAGTATTTT. This gives the protein CASSLVSGTSTDTQYF.

The rearrangement links TRBV4-3 to TRBJ1-5; D possibly corresponds to TRBD1 (5 bases). CDR1 and CDR2 from the germline V gene are LGHNA and YSLEER. The CDR3 has 16 amino acids. Trimming took 4 bases from V and 7 from J, leaving 20 bases between them. The CDR3 nucleotides read TGCGCCAGCAGCCTAAACCTAGGGGCAGGTGAACAGCCCCAGCATTTT. It codes for CASSLNLGAGEQPQHF.

The rearrangement links TRBV5-5 to TRBJ1-6, with TRBD1 matching 7 bases. Germline trimming cut 0 bases from V and 8 bases from J; bases unmatched to any gene: 5. The CDR3 totals 15 residues. Per germline, CDR1 SGHKS and CDR2 YYEKEE (reference sequence). This CDR3 is CASSLAGGTYSPLHF. CDR3 DNA: TGTGCCAGCAGCTTGGCAGGGGGGACCTATTCACCCCTCCACTTT.

The chain is built from TRBV6-5 and TRBJ2-5, with TRBD1 matching 8 bases. V lost 5 bases and J lost 4; bases outside the gene matches: 6. Germline V gene lookup returns CDR1 MNHEY and CDR2 SVGAGI. CDR3 length: 14 residues. The DNA for the CDR3 is TGTGCCAGCAGTCCAGGGGGCGCGGGAGAGACCCAGTACTTC. This encodes CASSPGGAGETQYF.

The rearrangement joins TRBV24-1 to TRBJ1-2; TRBD1 agrees at 7 bases. Germline lookup yields CDR1 KGHDR and CDR2 SFDVKD. Germline trimming cut 2 bases from V and 7 bases from J; bases unmatched to any gene: 12. This CDR3 contains 16 residues. In nucleotides, the CDR3 is TGTGCCACCAGTGATTCCCGACAGGGAGGCCTCGTTGGCTACACCTTC. It specifies CATSDSRQGGLVGYTF.

The chain has TRBV25-1 and TRBJ2-5; 9 bases map to TRBD2. V was clipped by 2 bases and J by 5 bases; unmatched bases: 12. Germline values: CDR1 MGHDK, CDR2 SYGVNS. The CDR3 totals 17 residues. This CDR3 reads CASSEGRLAGVWETQYF. The CDR3 region has the DNA TGTGCCAGCAGTGAAGGGAGGTTAGCGGGAGTTTGGGAGACCCAGTACTTC.

The V gene is TRBV4-1, the J gene TRBJ2-7; TRBD2 might be the D (6 bases). The CDR3 runs 14 residues. CDR1 is MGHRA and CDR2 is YSYEKL in the germline V gene. Trimming took 4 bases from V and 2 from J, leaving 12 bases between them. For the CDR3, the DNA is TGCGCCAGCAGCCCCCGGGAGTCCCCCTACGAGCAGTACTTC. Translating gives CASSPRESPYEQYF.

The CDR3 bases are TGTGCCATCATTGACAGTTCTGGAAACACCATATATTTT. Translated: CAIIDSSGNTIYF. The chain carries TRBV10-3 and TRBJ1-3; tentative D call: TRBD1 (5 bases). The CDR3 covers 13 residues. From germline, CDR1 is ENHRY and CDR2 SYGVKD. Trimming took off 7 bases at V and 1 base at J, with 8 bases between the two ends.

The table lists this clone with a few counts. CDR3 DNA: TGTGCCAGCTCACCGGACAGTAACTATGGCTACACCTTC. Its translation is CASSPDSNYGYTF. This sequence joins TRBV18 and TRBJ1-2, with D perhaps TRBD1 (6 bases). Germline V gene lookup returns CDR1 KGHSH and CDR2 LQKENI. Trimming removed 3 bases at V and 1 base at J, with 6 bases between. The CDR3 totals 13 residues.

The rearrangement links TRBV19 to TRBJ1-2; 9 bases align to TRBD1. V shed 4 bases and J 5 bases; nucleotides not matched to a gene: 11. CDR1 is LNHDA, CDR2 SQIVND, per germline (reference sequence). CDR3 size: 16 residues. The CDR3 sequence is CASSSGSDRGTYGYTF. Written as DNA, the CDR3 is TGTGCCAGTAGTAGTGGATCGGACAGGGGTACTTATGGCTACACCTTC.

The rearrangement uses TRBV9 and TRBJ1-3; 9 nucleotides line up with TRBD1. Germline V lookup: CDR1 SGDLS, CDR2 YYNGEE. Losses at the gene ends were 3 bases for V and 0 bases for J; bases not matched to a gene: 7. The CDR3 loop spans 17 amino acids. The CDR3 is CASSAWGTGTSGNTIYF. The CDR3 bases are TGTGCCAGCAGCGCTTGGGGGACAGGGACCTCTGGAAACACCATATATTTT.

V usage is TRBV5-5 and J usage is TRBJ1-2; D might be TRBD1 (6 bases). Trimming removed 2 bases from V and 8 bases from J, with 16 bases in between. The CDR3 runs to 14 residues. In germline, CDR1 is SGHKS, CDR2 YYEKEE (reference sequence). The chain's CDR3 is CASSFAGTLYGYTF. DNA of the CDR3: TGTGCCAGCAGCTTTGCCGGGACATTATACGGCTACACCTTC. Full variable domain (remainder filled in from reference TRBV5-5 and TRBJ1-2): DAGVTQSPTHLIKTRGQQVTLRCSPISGHKSVSWYQQVLGQGPQFIFQYYEKEERGRGNFPDRFSARQFPNYSSELNVNALLLGDSALYLCASSFAGTLYGYTFGSGTRLTVV.

The rearrangement uses TRBV5-1 and TRBJ2-3; the match to TRBD2 covers 9 bases. Germline CDR1 and CDR2: SGHRS and YFSETQ. This CDR3 has 17 residues. Germline trimming cut 7 bases from V and 1 base from J; bases unmatched to any gene: 13. The CDR3 is CASQRASGTRRTDTQYF. CDR3 DNA: TGCGCCAGCCAGCGGGCTAGCGGGACACGACGCACAGATACGCAGTATTTT.

The rearrangement uses TRBV24-1 and TRBJ1-4; TRBD1 aligns across 7 bases. CDR1 and CDR2 from the germline V gene are KGHDR and SFDVKD. The CDR3 totals 15 residues. Trimming at V came to 0 bases and at J to 8 bases, leaving 5 bases not matched to a gene. As DNA, the CDR3 is TGTGCCACCAGTGATTTGAGGGACAGTGAGGAAAAACTGTTTTTT. This sequence encodes CATSDLRDSEEKLFF.

CDR3 sequence reads: CASSLIGSDQPQHF. The CDR3 region has the DNA TGTGCCAGCAGCTTGATAGGGAGCGACCAGCCCCAGCATTTT. This chain uses TRBV5-4 with TRBJ1-5; D is ambiguous. The CDR3 totals 14 residues. CDR1 is SGHNT and CDR2 is YYREEE in the germline V gene (reference sequence). Trimming left V 1 base short and J 7 bases short, with 12 bases between.

This clone was found a few times. The chain is built from TRBV4-1 and TRBJ2-4; D unresolved. Trimming left V 2 bases short and J 0 bases short, with 8 bases between. Germline V gene data show CDR1 as MGHRA and CDR2 as YSYEKL. This CDR3 has 15 amino acids. CDR3 DNA sequence: TGCGCCAGCAGCCAACTAAACTTAGCCAAAAACATTCAGTACTTC. This sequence encodes CASSQLNLAKNIQYF.

This clone came up once. The chain is built from TRBV28 and TRBJ2-3; D is perhaps TRBD1 (6 bases). CDR3 length equals 16 residues. Germline CDR1 and CDR2: MDHEN and SYDVKM. The V end lost 4 bases, the J end lost 0 bases, and 14 bases lay between the germline ends. Here the CDR3 DNA reads TGTGCCAGCAGTTCCCGAAGGGGACAAAGCACAGATACGCAGTATTTT. Amino acids: CASSSRRGQSTDTQYF.

This chain links TRBV7-2 with TRBJ2-5; D is ambiguous. This CDR3 region has 13 residues. V lost 1 base to trimming and J lost 9 bases, with 12 bases between them. CDR1 is SGHTA and CDR2 is FQGNSA in the germline V gene. The CDR3 nucleotides are TGTGCCAGCAGCTTAGAACCGACCGCGGCCCAGTACTTC. This codes for CASSLEPTAAQYF.

This clone was observed a single time. This sequence joins TRBV18 and TRBJ2-5; D gene ambiguous. Germline CDR1 KGHSH, CDR2 LQKENI. The V gene lost 2 bases and the J gene lost 5 bases, with 9 bases spanning the gap. The CDR3 runs 13 residues. CDR3 DNA: TGTGCCAGCTCACCAGGGCAGGCGGAGACCCAGTACTTC. It is translated as CASSPGQAETQYF.

This clone was seen more than once but under ten times. The rearrangement links TRBV5-1 to TRBJ1-2; 8 bases map to TRBD1. The J segment lost 3 bases and the V segment lost 4 bases, leaving 8 bases of the junction unmatched. The CDR3 totals 15 residues. The germline V gene encodes CDR1 SGHRS and CDR2 YFSETQ. CDR3 protein: CASSGRQGSHYGYTF. CDR3 in DNA: TGCGCCAGCAGCGGGCGACAGGGGAGCCACTATGGCTACACCTTC.

The chain recombines TRBV27 with TRBJ2-7, with 10 nucleotides matching TRBD2. Trimming removed 4 bases from V and 1 base from J; junction bases left unmatched: 7. CDR1 is MNHEY, CDR2 SMNVEV, per germline (reference sequence). CDR3 length: 16 residues. In DNA, the CDR3 is TGTGCCAGCAGTTCGGGACTAGCGTTAGCATCCTACGAGCAGTACTTC. Amino acid sequence: CASSSGLALASYEQYF.

The chain has TRBV7-9 and TRBJ1-5; 10 nucleotides agree with TRBD1. V shed 1 base and J 3 bases; nucleotides not matched to a gene: 9. CDR1 and CDR2 from the germline V gene are SEHNR and FQNEAQ (reference sequence). There are 18 residues in the CDR3. The CDR3, as DNA: TGTGCCAGCAGCTTAGGTTGGACGGACAGGGGGGACAATCAGCCCCAGCATTTT. Its translation: CASSLGWTDRGDNQPQHF.

This clone was observed a handful of times. The CDR3 nucleotides are TGTGCCAGCAGCTTAAGCGGGATCTACGAGCAGTACTTC. Its translation is CASSLSGIYEQYF. The V and J genes are TRBV7-9 and TRBJ2-7, with 7 nucleotides matching TRBD2. The CDR3 is 13 residues long. V gave up 2 bases and J gave up 3 bases; unmatched junction bases: 1. The germline V gene encodes CDR1 SEHNR and CDR2 FQNEAQ (reference sequence).

The chain links TRBV6-4 to TRBJ2-2; 8 positions agree with TRBD2. Germline lookup yields CDR1 MRHNA and CDR2 SNTAGT. CDR3 length: 17 residues. Trimming removed 2 bases from V and 3 bases from J; junction bases left unmatched: 8. In DNA form, the CDR3 reads TGTGCCAGCAGTGACCCCCCCGGGAGGGGATACACCGGGGAGCTGTTTTTT. This codes for CASSDPPGRGYTGELFF.

The table lists this clone with a count of one. This sequence joins TRBV19 and TRBJ2-3; D remains unclear. The ends were cut back, 8 bases at V and 2 bases at J, with 11 bases in the middle. The CDR3 is 13 amino acids. Germline V gene lookup returns CDR1 LNHDA and CDR2 SQIVND (reference sequence). The CDR3 region has the DNA TGTGCCAGTGTCACAGCCCTCACAGATACGCAGTATTTT. Translation: CASVTALTDTQYF.

This chain joins TRBV27 and TRBJ2-3, with TRBD2 matching over 14 bases. Germline CDR1 and CDR2: MNHEY and SMNVEV (reference sequence). The J segment lost 6 bases and the V segment lost 8 bases, leaving 10 bases of the junction unmatched. This CDR3 is built from 16 residues. The CDR3: CASAATSGRATDTQYF. CDR3 bases: TGTGCCAGCGCCGCGACTAGCGGGAGGGCCACGGATACGCAGTATTTT.

The chain joins TRBV30 to TRBJ2-7; TRBD1 aligns across 8 bases. Germline CDR1 GTSNPN, CDR2 SVGIG (reference sequence). V gave up 5 bases and J gave up 6 bases; unmatched junction bases: 6. This CDR3 contains 12 residues. The CDR3 nucleotides read TGTGCCTGGCGAGGACAGGGTCGCGAGCAGTACTTC. It codes for CAWRGQGREQYF.

This sequence joins TRBV2 and TRBJ2-3; the D gene is possibly TRBD1 (6 bases). Germline V lookup: CDR1 SNHLY, CDR2 FYNNEI. The V end was cut by 5 bases, the J end by 0 bases, with 15 bases between. There are 16 residues in the CDR3. This chain's CDR3 is CASSSRITGSTDTQYF. The DNA of the CDR3 is TGTGCCAGCAGTTCCCGCATCACAGGGAGCACAGATACGCAGTATTTT.